This TCR beta chain is drawn from a study of neurological immune-mediated disorders. Via MiXCR, TCRdb re-called the 5' RACE reads, giving one row per CDR3 protein. This table holds about 59,000 distinct CDR3 sequences, around 3.5% found once. There are many counts of this clonotype. Looked up from germline, CDR1 is LNHNV and CDR2 is YYDKDF (reference sequence). The CDR3 has 13 residues. The V end was cut by 0 bases, the J end by 7 bases, with 10 bases between. V gene TRBV15 combines with J gene TRBJ2-7; D is perhaps TRBD2 (5 bases). Sequenced input: PBMCs. The source is a woman aged 30 to 39 with multiple sclerosis. The CDR3 is CATSRDLGGEQYF. As DNA, the CDR3 is TGTGCCACCAGCAGAGATCTCGGAGGAGAGCAGTACTTC.